The clone carrying this T cell receptor (beta chain) has only a few counts. Its target is unknown. CDR1 is SGHRS, CDR2 YFSETQ, per germline. V was clipped by 3 bases and J by 5 bases, with 29 bases between them. The length of the CDR3 is 19 residues. This specimen belongs to a study of blood T cells in healthy people across ages. Regarding the study as a whole: Older age went with lower TCR beta diversity per million T cells, in a roughly linear way.

The use of a sample-barcoded 5' primer and a J-beta primer mix characterized a second PCR of roughly 7 to 12 cycles. A template-switch adaptor with 12 random nucleotides tagged each cDNA molecule. TCRdb recomputed calls from the 5' RACE reads with MiXCR, one row per CDR3 protein. The table lists about 970,000 distinct CDR3 sequences, around 54% of them singletons, with around a fifth in the top ten. Every participating donor contributed roughly 11 milliliters of peripheral blood through a draw. The chain couples TRBV5-1 to TRBJ1-2; D is uncertain. The source material was blood. This TCR was recovered from a woman aged 55-75 years in good health. The CDR3 loop reads CASSYSFPMREGFMYGYTF. In DNA, the CDR3 is TGCGCCAGCAGCTACAGCTTCCCGATGCGGGAGGGCTTCATGTATGGCTACACCTTC.